These 32 T cell receptor beta chains were all obtained from the same sample, sequenced in a study of control samples from healthy donors and cancer patients. Sequencing was performed with immunoSEQ multiplex PCR; in TCRdb, only in-frame clones are kept and a portion is missing. The data hold 60,000 to 75,000 clones, with approximately 89% observed a single time. Sequencing was performed on PBMCs. The receptors stem from a man aged 55 to 70 with colorectal cancer.

This rearrangement joins TRBV6-5 to TRBJ1-6; TRBD1 aligns across 9 bases. This CDR3 is built from 13 residues. Germline-derived CDR1 and CDR2 are MNHEY and SVGAGI. After removal of 10 bases from V and 14 bases from J, the junction contained 12 bases not matched to a gene. The CDR3 is CATTTGGTLTLHF. CDR3 bases: TGTGCCACCACGACAGGGGGTACCCTCACCCTCCACTTT.

The V gene is TRBV7-2, the J gene TRBJ2-7; 11 bases agree with TRBD1. CDR3 length: 16 residues. Germline V CDR1 and CDR2: SGHTA, FQGNSA. V lost 4 bases to trimming and J lost 2 bases; unmatched junction nucleotides: 7. The CDR3 DNA is TGTGCCAGCAGCTCCGGGACAGGGGGACCGACCTACGAGCAGTACTTC. Translating gives CASSSGTGGPTYEQYF.

This rearrangement joins TRBV18 to TRBJ2-3, with 13 bases matching TRBD2. The V gene's germline CDR1 is KGHSH and CDR2 LQKENI. Unmatched junction bases numbered 8, after V lost 3 bases and J lost 5 bases. The length of the CDR3 is 17 residues. Here the CDR3 reads CASSPGLAGFQGDTQYF. CDR3 nucleotides: TGTGCCAGCTCACCGGGACTAGCGGGGTTCCAGGGAGATACGCAGTATTTT.

This clone showed up just a few times. The V and J genes are TRBV5-6 and TRBJ2-4; no firm D call. V was shortened by 6 bases and J by 8 bases, with 15 bases between the two germline ends. The CDR3 covers 13 residues. Per the germline V gene, CDR1 is SGHDT and CDR2 is YYEEEE. CDR3 sequence (DNA): TGTGCCAGCACTCTGAAAGGCATTGACATTCAGTACTTC. It yields the protein CASTLKGIDIQYF. Together with reference TRBV5-6 and TRBJ2-4, the CDR3 gives the full variable domain: DAGVTQSPTHLIKTRGQQVTLRCSPKSGHDTVSWYQQALGQGPQFIFQYYEEEERQRGNFPDRFSGHQFPNYSSELNVNALLLGDSALYLCASTLKGIDIQYFGAGTRLSVL.

The chain couples TRBV12-3 or TRBV12-4 to TRBJ1-4; D gene unclear. The CDR3 spans 13 residues. The V end was cut by 5 bases, the J end by 4 bases, with 8 bases between. The CDR3 DNA reads TGTGCCAGCAGTCCGGACCTTAATGAAAAACTGTTTTTT. It is translated as CASSPDLNEKLFF.

The rearrangement links TRBV12-3 or TRBV12-4 to TRBJ1-3, with a possible D match to TRBD1 (5 bases). V lost 4 bases and J lost 5, with 9 bases in between. The CDR3 contains 13 residues. The CDR3 loop reads CASSSQGRNTIYF. In DNA, the CDR3 is TGTGCCAGCAGTTCTCAGGGTAGAAACACCATATATTTT.

The chain is built from TRBV6-2 or TRBV6-3 and TRBJ2-3; D ambiguous. Germline lookup yields CDR1 MNHEY and CDR2 SVGEGT. Between the trimmed V and J ends, which lost 6 bases and 5 bases, there was a span of 6 bases. CDR3 size: 11 residues. CDR3 sequence: CASSRLDTQYF. Here the CDR3 DNA reads TGTGCCAGCAGCCGCCTAGATACGCAGTATTTT.

This chain uses TRBV27 with TRBJ2-7; D might be TRBD1 (6 bases). This CDR3 is 13 amino acids long. Germline V gene sequence: CDR1 MNHEY, CDR2 SMNVEV (reference sequence). The V gene lost 6 bases and the J gene lost 3 bases, with 12 bases spanning the gap. CDR3 in DNA: TGTGCCAGCAGCCACATGGACAGCTACGAGCAGTACTTC. This translates into CASSHMDSYEQYF.

J is TRBJ1-3 and V is TRBV24-1; unclear D gene. Germline values: CDR1 KGHDR, CDR2 SFDVKD. The germline V and J ends were trimmed by 10 bases and 0 bases, with 12 bases remaining between them. This CDR3 has 14 amino acids. The CDR3 loop is CATNYCVSGNTIYF. The DNA for the CDR3 is TGTGCCACTAACTACTGCGTCTCTGGAAACACCATATATTTT.

The rearrangement joins TRBV2 to TRBJ2-5, with no clear D. V was trimmed by 1 base and J by 13 bases, leaving 16 bases between them. Per the germline V gene, CDR1 is SNHLY and CDR2 is FYNNEI. This CDR3 contains 13 residues. For the CDR3, the DNA is TGTGCCAGCAGTGAAGGAATTCGGCTTGCCGGGTACTTC. It encodes CASSEGIRLAGYF.

The V and J genes are TRBV7-2 and TRBJ1-1, with TRBD1 matching 8 bases. The CDR3 is 14 residues long. Per the germline V gene, CDR1 is SGHTA and CDR2 is FQGNSA. After removal of 1 base from V and 10 bases from J, the junction contained 8 bases not matched to a gene. CDR3 sequence: CASSLVEGTGGAFF. The CDR3 bases are TGTGCCAGCAGCTTAGTCGAGGGTACAGGGGGAGCTTTCTTT.

This chain uses TRBV4-3 with TRBJ1-1; D call uncertain. The length of the CDR3 is 14 residues. From germline, CDR1 is LGHNA and CDR2 YSLEER. The germline V and J ends were trimmed by 1 base and 4 bases, with 10 bases remaining between them. Written as DNA, the CDR3 is TGCGCCAGCAGCCAAGGCCTGAGGGCCACTGAAGCTTTCTTT. Translating it yields CASSQGLRATEAFF.

J is TRBJ1-5 and V is TRBV19; perhaps TRBD1 as D (6 bases). The germline V gene has CDR1 LNHDA and CDR2 SQIVND (reference sequence). The CDR3 is 15 amino acids. Trimming cost V 4 bases and J 2 bases, with 12 bases left between them. The CDR3 region is CASSRSGAGNQPQHF. The CDR3 DNA reads as TGTGCCAGTAGTAGATCGGGGGCTGGCAATCAGCCCCAGCATTTT. The full variable domain, with the rest looked up from reference TRBV19 and TRBJ1-5, is DGGITQSPKYLFRKEGQNVTLSCEQNLNHDAMYWYRQDPGQGLRLIYYSQIVNDFQKGDIAEGYSVSREKKESFPLTVTSAQKNPTAFYLCASSRSGAGNQPQHFGDGTRLSIL.

V gene TRBV10-3 combines with J gene TRBJ1-1; TRBD1 aligns across 10 bases. This CDR3 is 14 amino acids long. V dropped 5 bases and J dropped 2; count of bases not matched to a gene: 2. Germline CDR1 ENHRY, CDR2 SYGVKD. DNA for the CDR3: TGTGCCATCAGTACGACAGGGGGCAACACTGAAGCTTTCTTT. Translating gives CAISTTGGNTEAFF.

The chain is built from TRBV7-2 and TRBJ1-1; D gene unclear. The V and J ends lost 1 base and 1 base respectively, with 10 bases between them. CDR1 is SGHTA, CDR2 FQGNSA, per germline. This CDR3 contains 15 residues. DNA for the CDR3: TGTGCCAGCAGCTTAGGGGCCCTGGGGAACACTGAAGCTTTCTTT. Its protein product is CASSLGALGNTEAFF.

The chain combines TRBV29-1 with TRBJ2-5; D perhaps matches TRBD1 (7 bases). Germline-derived CDR1 and CDR2 are SQVTM and ANQGSEA. The CDR3 loop spans 14 amino acids. Trimming removed 2 bases at V and 4 bases at J, with 14 bases between. In DNA, the CDR3 is TGCAGCGTTGAAAGGGGGGCAGGGGGAGAGACCCAGTACTTC. Translated, it gives CSVERGAGGETQYF.

This chain links TRBV27 with TRBJ2-5; possibly TRBD2 for D (7 bases). Germline CDR1 and CDR2: MNHEY and SMNVEV (reference sequence). The CDR3 is 15 amino acids. V was shortened by 5 bases and J by 5 bases, with 18 bases between the two germline ends. CDR3: CASSPLAGAGETQYF. DNA for the CDR3: TGTGCCAGCAGTCCCCTCGCGGGGGCCGGTGAGACCCAGTACTTC.

This sequence joins TRBV6-2 or TRBV6-3 and TRBJ2-2; possible D gene TRBD1, 5 bases. Germline V gene data show CDR1 as MNHEY and CDR2 as SVGEGT. Trimming stripped 5 bases from V and 0 bases from J, with 13 bases between. The CDR3 is 16 residues long. CDR3 nucleotide sequence: TGTGCCAGCAGTCCGGATCGGACAACGAACACCGGGGAGCTGTTTTTT. Translated: CASSPDRTTNTGELFF.

The V and J genes are TRBV25-1 and TRBJ2-5; 14 nucleotides agree with TRBD2. This CDR3 contains 15 residues. With V trimmed by 5 bases and J by 5 bases, 4 bases remained unmatched. Germline assignment: CDR1 MGHDK and CDR2 SYGVNS. For the CDR3, the DNA is TGTGCCAGCAGTACGACTAGCGGGGGGGTGGAGACCCAGTACTTC. Protein: CASSTTSGGVETQYF. The variable domain in full, with the rest retrieved from reference TRBV25-1 and TRBJ2-5, is EADIYQTPRYLVIGTGKKITLECSQTMGHDKMYWYQQDPGMELHLIHYSYGVNSTEKGDLSSESTVSRIRTEHFPLTLESARPSHTSQYLCASSTTSGGVETQYFGPGTRLLVL.

The genes are TRBV19 and TRBJ2-1; perhaps D is TRBD1 or TRBD2 (6 bases each). The CDR3 sequence is 16 residues long. V was pared by 1 base and J by 4 bases, with 14 bases between. The V gene's germline CDR1 is LNHDA and CDR2 SQIVND (reference sequence). CDR3 region: CASSIVGVGGYNEQFF. As DNA, the CDR3 is TGTGCCAGTAGTATAGTTGGGGTAGGGGGGTACAATGAGCAGTTCTTC.

V is TRBV30 and J is TRBJ2-7, with D unresolved. Germline lookup yields CDR1 GTSNPN and CDR2 SVGIG (reference sequence). The V and J ends lost 1 base and 2 bases respectively, with 9 bases between them. This CDR3 region has 13 residues. This chain's CDR3 is CAWSDRLTYEQYF. The CDR3 DNA is TGTGCCTGGAGTGACAGACTGACCTACGAGCAGTACTTC.

This chain uses TRBV7-2 with TRBJ2-7; the D is unclear. The CDR3 runs to 14 residues. V was cut by 6 bases and J by 5 bases, with 17 bases left in between. The germline V gene encodes CDR1 SGHTA and CDR2 FQGNSA. The CDR3 sequence: CASRPTRNGNEQYF. CDR3 nucleotide sequence: TGTGCCAGCAGGCCTACGAGGAATGGCAACGAGCAGTACTTC.

The chain is built from TRBV9 and TRBJ2-3; no firm D call. The CDR3 runs 18 residues. Trimming pared 2 bases from V and 1 base from J, leaving 20 bases between. The germline CDR1 and CDR2 sequences are SGDLS and YYNGEE. CDR3 protein: CASSVAAFSFSGTDTQYF. The CDR3, as DNA: TGTGCCAGCAGCGTCGCGGCTTTTTCCTTCTCTGGCACAGATACGCAGTATTTT.

A few counts support this clone. The V gene is TRBV24-1, the J gene TRBJ2-3, with D perhaps TRBD2 (6 bases). The CDR3 has 15 amino acids. V dropped 5 bases and J dropped 1 base, with 12 bases sitting between them. CDR1 and CDR2 from the germline V gene are KGHDR and SFDVKD. CDR3: CATSVGGRGTDTQYF. CDR3 in DNA: TGTGCCACCAGTGTCGGGGGAAGAGGCACAGATACGCAGTATTTT.

The genes are TRBV19 and TRBJ1-2; no firm D call. Between the trimmed V and J ends, which lost 6 bases and 8 bases, there was a span of 22 bases. The CDR3 length is 15 residues. CDR1 is LNHDA and CDR2 is SQIVND in the germline V gene (reference sequence). The CDR3 here is CASSTLDVGNRGYTF. CDR3 sequence (DNA): TGTGCCAGTAGCACACTAGATGTGGGGAACCGAGGCTACACCTTC. Using reference TRBV19 and TRBJ1-2 for the parts outside the CDR3, the full variable domain is DGGITQSPKYLFRKEGQNVTLSCEQNLNHDAMYWYRQDPGQGLRLIYYSQIVNDFQKGDIAEGYSVSREKKESFPLTVTSAQKNPTAFYLCASSTLDVGNRGYTFGSGTRLTVV.

CDR3: CASSQGIAKNIQYF. CDR3 sequence (DNA): TGTGCCAGCAGCCAGGGGATAGCCAAAAACATTCAGTACTTC. This sequence joins TRBV3-1 (or the pseudogene TRBV3-2) and TRBJ2-4; D not resolved. Trimming removed 3 bases from V and 0 bases from J, with 6 bases in between. Germline lookup yields CDR1 LGHDT and CDR2 YNNKEL (reference sequence). CDR3 length: 14 residues.

The chain joins TRBV4-2 to TRBJ1-5, with D unresolved. V gave up 0 bases and J gave up 1 base, with 7 bases separating them. The CDR3 totals 15 residues. The germline CDR1 and CDR2 sequences are LGHNA and YNFKEQ. DNA of the CDR3: TGTGCCAGCAGCCAAGATAACGGAAGCAATCAGCCCCAGCATTTT. This encodes CASSQDNGSNQPQHF.

The chain carries TRBV30 and TRBJ1-2, with D possibly being TRBD1 (6 bases). V was trimmed by 3 bases and J by 9 bases, leaving 11 bases between them. The CDR3 totals 11 residues. The germline gives CDR1 GTSNPN, CDR2 SVGIG (reference sequence). The CDR3, as DNA: TGTGCCTGGAGGGGACACCTTCGCTACACCTTC. It translates to CAWRGHLRYTF.

The chain has TRBV6-6 and TRBJ1-5; the D gene is possibly TRBD1 (6 bases). The CDR3 has 15 residues. The germline gives CDR1 MNHNY, CDR2 SVGAGI (reference sequence). The ends were cut back, 8 bases at V and 1 base at J, with 15 bases in the middle. CDR3 in DNA: TGTGCCAGCCGCTTGACAGGCCAAAGCAATCAGCCCCAGCATTTT. As protein: CASRLTGQSNQPQHF.

A note on this clone: The sample has other DNA sequences that encode this CDR3 too. V and J are TRBV18 and TRBJ1-3; D remains unclear. Germline CDR1 KGHSH, CDR2 LQKENI. The CDR3 loop spans 14 amino acids. The V and J ends lost 1 base and 4 bases respectively, with 8 bases between them. Here the CDR3 reads CASSPQGSGNTIYF. The CDR3 DNA reads TGTGCCAGCTCACCACAGGGCTCCGGAAACACCATATATTTT.

This chain connects TRBV12-3 or TRBV12-4 to TRBJ1-4; D may be TRBD1 (5 bases). The CDR3 runs 11 residues. V lost 8 bases to trimming and J lost 10 bases, with 11 bases between them. The CDR3 DNA sequence: TGTGCCAGCTCGAGGGGCGGAAAACTGTTTTTT. It specifies CASSRGGKLFF.

The chain uses TRBV6-5 and TRBJ2-1; weak D call: TRBD1 (5 bases). The CDR3 length is 13 residues. Germline-derived CDR1 and CDR2 are MNHEY and SVGAGI. V dropped 8 bases and J dropped 0 bases, with 8 bases sitting between them. The CDR3 sequence is CASGQGSYNEQFF. CDR3 bases: TGTGCCAGCGGACAAGGCTCCTACAATGAGCAGTTCTTC.